The clone carrying this T cell receptor beta chain turned up a few times. What it binds is unknown. Only in-frame clones appear in the TCRdb table, and some are missing; sequencing was by immunoSEQ multiplex PCR. This sample carries tens of thousands of clones, 86% of them seen once, and the ten largest clones take approximately 0.72%. The record originates from a study of OX40 agonist ivuxolimab in advanced cancers. Study overall: The study treated patients with ivuxolimab, an agonistic anti-OX40 (CD134) antibody. Study-wide points: Expanded clones tended on average to be more numerous among CD8+ T cells than CD4+.

Sequenced here: CD4+ or CD8+ T cells sorted from blood, sampled in a trial of the OX40 agonist ivuxolimab. The origin of this receptor is an adult with an advanced solid tumor such as melanoma, head and neck, liver or kidney cancer.

CDR3 bases: TGTGCCAGTAGGGCCGGGACTAGTCTAGGCTACGAGCAGTACTTC. It is translated as CASRAGTSLGYEQYF. The chain is built from TRBV19 and TRBJ2-7; 8 nucleotides align to TRBD2. V trimming: 6 bases; J trimming: 3 bases; junction bases outside the gene matches: 10. This CDR3 region has 15 residues. Germline loops: CDR1 LNHDA, CDR2 SQIVND (reference sequence). The full variable domain, its missing parts supplied by reference TRBV19 and TRBJ2-7, is DGGITQSPKYLFRKEGQNVTLSCEQNLNHDAMYWYRQDPGQGLRLIYYSQIVNDFQKGDIAEGYSVSREKKESFPLTVTSAQKNPTAFYLCASRAGTSLGYEQYFGPGTRLTVT.